One and the same sample provided the 31 T cell receptor beta chains below, sequenced in a study of CD8+CD57+ T cells in acquired aplastic anemia. Before being chosen for sequencing, patients had shown CD8+CD57+ cell expansion by flow cytometry. Genomic DNA served as template for TCR beta VDJ and CDR3 profiling. A single record per CDR3 protein comes from TCRdb applying MiXCR to the reads. The sample includes under 200,000 distinct CDR3 sequences, 70% to 80% of them seen just once. The sample was sorted CD4+, CD8+, or CD8+CD57+ T cells (not recorded which) from PBMCs. The source of these receptors is a human donor with aplastic anemia.

This clonotype was found once. V usage is TRBV7-2 and J usage is TRBJ1-1; no reliable D call. The V and J ends lost 2 bases and 6 bases respectively, with 10 bases between them. The germline gives CDR1 SGHTA, CDR2 FQGNSA. CDR3 length: 13 residues. The CDR3 DNA sequence: TGTGCCAGCAGCTTAAATAGGTGGTCTGAAGCTTTCTTT. Protein sequence: CASSLNRWSEAFF.

The rearrangement links TRBV29-1 to TRBJ2-5; TRBD1 matches at 9 bases. The J segment lost 5 bases and the V segment lost 1 base, leaving 5 bases of the junction unmatched. The CDR3 contains 14 residues. Germline V lookup: CDR1 SQVTM, CDR2 ANQGSEA. This CDR3 reads CSVEGYRGHETQYF. The CDR3 DNA is TGCAGCGTTGAAGGCTACAGGGGGCATGAGACCCAGTACTTC.

The rearrangement uses TRBV7-2 and TRBJ1-1, with D possibly being TRBD1 (6 bases). The germline CDR1 and CDR2 sequences are SGHTA and FQGNSA. The CDR3 extends over 13 amino acids. Trimming took off 8 bases at V and 6 bases at J, with 16 bases between the two ends. The DNA of the CDR3 is TGTGCCAGCCTCGCGACAGGTGGACCTGAAGCTTTCTTT. Amino acids: CASLATGGPEAFF.

This clonotype has more than one count but fewer than ten. The DNA of the CDR3 is TGCAGTGCTAGTCCTAGCGGGGGGACCTACGAGCAGTACTTC. This gives the protein CSASPSGGTYEQYF. This rearrangement joins TRBV20-1 to TRBJ2-7; TRBD2 matches at 11 bases. The CDR3 is made up of 14 amino acids. V was clipped by 3 bases and J by 2 bases; unmatched bases: 3. Germline CDR1 is DFQATT and CDR2 is SNEGSKA (reference sequence).

Turning to this clonotype: The germline gene is not matched at one end of the junction; a read error may be the cause. The J gene is TRBJ1-1, the V gene TRBV6-5; D unclear. Germline V gene sequence: CDR1 MNHEY, CDR2 SVGAGI. The CDR3 is made up of 13 amino acids. CDR3 DNA sequence: TGTGCCAGCAGTTACCCTCCTCGAGTGAAGCTTACCTTT. Translation gives CASSYPPRVKLTF.

This clonotype was recorded only once. This chain uses TRBV6-6 with TRBJ1-1; the match to TRBD1 covers 9 bases. The CDR3 is 15 residues long. Germline assignment: CDR1 MNHNY and CDR2 SVGAGI (reference sequence). Unmatched junction bases numbered 11, after V lost 6 bases and J lost 6 bases. CDR3: CASRRERTGVPEAFF. In DNA, the CDR3 is TGTGCCAGCAGACGGGAGAGGACAGGGGTCCCTGAAGCTTTCTTT.

This clonotype was seen more than once but under ten times. The rearrangement uses TRBV15 and TRBJ2-5, with 7 bases lining up with TRBD1. V lost 5 bases and J lost 2; bases outside the gene matches: 2. The CDR3 runs 13 residues. Per the germline V gene, CDR1 is LNHNV and CDR2 is YYDKDF (reference sequence). CDR3 sequence: CATSRDRQETQYF. The CDR3 DNA sequence: TGTGCCACCAGCCGGGACAGACAAGAGACCCAGTACTTC.

The V gene is TRBV10-1, the J gene TRBJ2-1; D unresolved. V shed 5 bases and J shed 0 bases, with 11 bases lying between them. Germline V gene sequence: CDR1 WNHNN, CDR2 SYGVQD (reference sequence). The CDR3 is 15 amino acids. In DNA, the CDR3 is TGCGCCAGCAGTATACAGAAAAGCTCCTACAATGAGCAGTTCTTC. Amino acid sequence: CASSIQKSSYNEQFF.

The chain uses TRBV6-5 and TRBJ2-3; 8 bases match TRBD2. The length of the CDR3 is 15 residues. Germline V gives CDR1 MNHEY, CDR2 SVGAGI. The V and J ends lost 5 bases and 2 bases, in that order; junction bases with no gene match: 6. The CDR3 spells CASSPPGLVTDTQYF. The DNA for the CDR3 is TGTGCCAGCAGTCCTCCGGGACTAGTCACAGATACGCAGTATTTT.

The chain carries TRBV6-1 and TRBJ2-7; a possible D gene is TRBD1 (6 bases). Trimming removed 6 bases at V and 6 bases at J, with 15 bases between. CDR1 and CDR2 from the germline V gene are MNHNS and SASEGT. CDR3 length equals 13 residues. The CDR3 coding sequence is TGTGCCAGCAGCTGGACAGCCGATTTCGAGCAGTACTTC. This codes for CASSWTADFEQYF.

In its sample, this clonotype was seen many times. The V and J genes are TRBV6-4 and TRBJ2-7, with D uncertain. V lost 0 bases, J lost 1 base, and 7 bases lay in between. The length of the CDR3 is 14 residues. CDR1 and CDR2 (germline): MRHNA, SNTAGT. CDR3 in amino acids: CASSDSADSYEQYF. The CDR3 DNA reads TGTGCCAGCAGTGACTCGGCAGATTCCTACGAGCAGTACTTC.

The V gene is TRBV20-1, the J gene TRBJ1-1; TRBD1 might be the D (6 bases). The CDR3 contains 14 residues. V lost 1 base and J 5 bases, leaving 14 bases between the germline ends. Germline V CDR1 and CDR2: DFQATT, SNEGSKA (reference sequence). This CDR3 reads CSARVGGGRTEAFF. As DNA, the CDR3 is TGCAGTGCTAGAGTAGGGGGGGGGAGGACTGAAGCTTTCTTT.

The chain is built from TRBV19 and TRBJ1-1; 8 bases are a match to TRBD1. Germline loops: CDR1 LNHDA, CDR2 SQIVND (reference sequence). The CDR3 covers 13 residues. Trimming took 10 bases from V and 7 from J; bases not matched to a gene: 11. CDR3 in amino acids: CATNRAGGNEAFF. The CDR3 nucleotides read TGTGCCACCAACCGGGCAGGGGGCAATGAAGCTTTCTTT.

This clonotype has more than one count but fewer than ten. The chain links TRBV10-3 to TRBJ2-1; D ambiguous. The CDR3 runs to 14 residues. CDR1 is ENHRY and CDR2 is SYGVKD in the germline V gene. V was clipped by 6 bases and J by 4 bases, with 13 bases between them. The DNA for the CDR3 is TGTGCCATCAGCTTCTCCGAGATATACAATGAGCAGTTCTTC. Its protein product is CAISFSEIYNEQFF.

The CDR3 DNA reads as TGTGCCAGCTCGCTAAACCGGGACTCTGGGGCCAACGTCCTGACTTTC. It encodes CASSLNRDSGANVLTF. The gene calls are TRBV18 and TRBJ2-6; D is possibly TRBD2 (5 bases). Trimming removed 6 bases from V and 0 bases from J, with 12 bases in between. The CDR3 is 16 residues long. CDR1 and CDR2 (germline): KGHSH, LQKENI. The whole variable domain, remainder taken from reference TRBV18 and TRBJ2-6, is NAGVMQNPRHLVRRRGQEARLRCSPMKGHSHVYWYRQLPEEGLKFMVYLQKENIIDESGMPKERFSAEFPKEGPSILRIQQVVRGDSAAYFCASSLNRDSGANVLTFGAGSRLTVL.

The chain joins TRBV4-1 to TRBJ1-1; D perhaps matches TRBD1 (5 bases). Germline lookup yields CDR1 MGHRA and CDR2 YSYEKL. This CDR3 is built from 15 residues. V was trimmed by 0 bases and J by 5 bases, leaving 13 bases between them. The CDR3 nucleotides are TGCGCCAGCAGCCAAGAAACTGGCAGGGAGACTGAAGCTTTCTTT. As protein: CASSQETGRETEAFF.

The V call is TRBV19, the J call TRBJ2-7, with a possible D match to TRBD2 (5 bases). V was clipped by 4 bases and J by 3 bases, with 16 bases between them. Per germline, CDR1 LNHDA and CDR2 SQIVND (reference sequence). This CDR3 contains 15 residues. For the CDR3, the DNA is TGTGCCAGTAGTAACGGGAAAAACCGATACTACGAGCAGTACTTC. Residues: CASSNGKNRYYEQYF. The complete variable domain, with remaining parts taken from reference TRBV19 and TRBJ2-7, reads DGGITQSPKYLFRKEGQNVTLSCEQNLNHDAMYWYRQDPGQGLRLIYYSQIVNDFQKGDIAEGYSVSREKKESFPLTVTSAQKNPTAFYLCASSNGKNRYYEQYFGPGTRLTVT.

The J gene is TRBJ2-5, the V gene TRBV10-3; a weak D match, TRBD2 (5 bases). Trimming stripped 0 bases from V and 4 bases from J, with 12 bases between. Germline CDR1 reads ENHRY; CDR2 reads SYGVKD. The CDR3 sequence is 15 residues long. The CDR3 loop reads CAISESDTGVETQYF. The DNA for the CDR3 is TGTGCCATCAGTGAGTCTGACACCGGGGTAGAGACCCAGTACTTC.

The chain combines TRBV15 with TRBJ1-6, with 7 bases lining up with TRBD1. From germline, CDR1 is LNHNV and CDR2 YYDKDF (reference sequence). There are 15 residues in the CDR3. With V trimmed by 0 bases and J by 10 bases, 6 bases remained unmatched. CDR3 sequence: CATSRDRQGGSPLHF. The DNA of the CDR3 is TGTGCCACCAGCAGAGATCGTCAGGGGGGCTCACCCCTCCACTTT.

V and J are TRBV20-1 and TRBJ2-1; TRBD1 agrees at 7 bases. The V segment lost 3 bases and the J segment 4 bases; nucleotides outside the gene matches: 6. The germline V gene has CDR1 DFQATT and CDR2 SNEGSKA (reference sequence). The CDR3 sequence is 14 residues long. CDR3 region: CSASTGTDYNEQFF. As DNA, the CDR3 is TGCAGTGCTAGTACCGGGACAGATTACAATGAGCAGTTCTTC.

To note about this clonotype: The CDR3 carries no conserved terminal phenylalanine or tryptophan, so it likely arises from a read error. J is TRBJ2-2 and V is TRBV12-3 or TRBV12-4; 7 bases fit TRBD1. The CDR3 spans 13 residues. J was trimmed by 3 bases and V by 10 bases; bases with no gene match: 5. The chain's CDR3 is CATMGTDTGELFL. In DNA form, the CDR3 reads TGTGCCACCATGGGGACAGACACCGGGGAGCTGTTTCTT.

The rearrangement joins TRBV12-3 or TRBV12-4 to TRBJ1-5; maybe TRBD1 (5 bases). V was pared by 3 bases and J by 4 bases, with 7 bases between. This CDR3 is built from 13 residues. CDR3 DNA sequence: TGTGCCAGCAGTTTTAGGGGTAATCAGCCCCAGCATTTT. It codes for CASSFRGNQPQHF.

The chain has TRBV29-1 and TRBJ1-2; TRBD1 might be the D (5 bases). The ends were cut back, 7 bases at V and 7 bases at J, with 13 bases in the middle. The germline V gene has CDR1 SQVTM and CDR2 ANQGSEA. The CDR3 has 11 residues. The CDR3 sequence: CSGGESGGYTF. In DNA form, the CDR3 reads TGCAGCGGGGGGGAGTCGGGTGGCTACACCTTC.

CDR3 residues: CATSSQGATQPQHF. CDR3 nucleotide sequence: TGTGCCACCAGCAGCCAGGGGGCAACGCAGCCCCAGCATTTT. This sequence joins TRBV15 and TRBJ1-5, with 8 bases matching TRBD1. V lost 3 bases, J lost 7 bases, and 5 bases stayed unmatched. The germline V gene has CDR1 LNHNV and CDR2 YYDKDF (reference sequence). This CDR3 spans 14 amino acids.

The chain uses TRBV5-1 and TRBJ2-7, with 12 bases aligning to TRBD1. Per the germline V gene, CDR1 is SGHRS and CDR2 is YFSETQ. J gave up 4 bases and V 2 bases, and 4 bases lay outside the gene matches. This CDR3 contains 15 residues. The chain's CDR3 is CASSFRDRGLYEQYF. In DNA form, the CDR3 reads TGCGCCAGCAGCTTCCGGGACAGGGGGCTTTACGAGCAGTACTTC.

V usage is TRBV10-2 and J usage is TRBJ1-1; no clear D. CDR3 length equals 14 residues. Germline V gene sequence: CDR1 WSHSY, CDR2 SAAADI. The germline V and J ends were trimmed by 0 bases and 3 bases, with 8 bases remaining between them. The CDR3 loop reads CASSESAEYTEAFF. The CDR3, as DNA: TGCGCCAGCAGTGAGTCCGCGGAATACACTGAAGCTTTCTTT.

This chain joins TRBV25-1 and TRBJ2-7; D not resolved. Germline V CDR1 and CDR2: MGHDK, SYGVNS. CDR3 length equals 13 residues. V was cut by 6 bases and J by 7 bases, with 16 bases left in between. The CDR3 reads CASSLVPLGEQYF. CDR3 DNA sequence: TGTGCCAGCAGCCTTGTGCCGTTGGGAGAGCAGTACTTC.

This chain links TRBV5-1 with TRBJ1-6; D might be TRBD1 (5 bases). From germline, CDR1 is SGHRS and CDR2 YFSETQ. This CDR3 contains 18 residues. V lost 2 bases, J lost 0 bases, and 15 bases lay in between. The DNA for the CDR3 is TGCGCCAGCAGCTTCCTCGACAGAGCTGGCTCCTATAATTCACCCCTCCACTTT. Translation: CASSFLDRAGSYNSPLHF. The variable domain in full, completed from reference TRBV5-1 and TRBJ1-6, reads KAGVTQTPRYLIKTRGQQVTLSCSPISGHRSVSWYQQTPGQGLQFLFEYFSETQRNKGNFPGRFSGRQFSNSRSEMNVSTLELGDSALYLCASSFLDRAGSYNSPLHFGNGTRLTVT.

This clonotype was detected ten times or more. V usage is TRBV6-2 or TRBV6-3 and J usage is TRBJ2-7, with TRBD2 matching 7 bases. Per the germline V gene, CDR1 is MNHEY and CDR2 is SVGEGT. With 0 bases clipped from V and 4 bases from J, the junction kept 6 bases outside the gene matches. The CDR3 is 15 amino acids. The CDR3 sequence is CASSYSLGEGYEQYF. As DNA, the CDR3 is TGTGCCAGCAGTTACTCCTTGGGGGAGGGGTACGAGCAGTACTTC.

The CDR3 nucleotides are TGTGCCAGTAGTATGGGGACAGGGGTTGAAAAACTGTTTTTT. Translating gives CASSMGTGVEKLFF. The gene calls are TRBV19 and TRBJ1-4, with 10 bases aligning to TRBD1. Per germline, CDR1 LNHDA and CDR2 SQIVND (reference sequence). V lost 3 bases, J lost 7 bases, and 2 bases stayed unmatched. This CDR3 region has 14 residues. Combining the CDR3 with reference TRBV19 and TRBJ1-4 gives the whole variable domain DGGITQSPKYLFRKEGQNVTLSCEQNLNHDAMYWYRQDPGQGLRLIYYSQIVNDFQKGDIAEGYSVSREKKESFPLTVTSAQKNPTAFYLCASSMGTGVEKLFFGSGTQLSVL.

V gene TRBV20-1 combines with J gene TRBJ1-2; perhaps TRBD1 as D (6 bases). V was shortened by 5 bases and J by 6 bases, with 7 bases between the two germline ends. Germline CDR1 is DFQATT and CDR2 is SNEGSKA (reference sequence). The CDR3 covers 10 residues. For the CDR3, the DNA is TGCAGTGCTCGGGGGCATGGCTACACCTTC. Translated: CSARGHGYTF.